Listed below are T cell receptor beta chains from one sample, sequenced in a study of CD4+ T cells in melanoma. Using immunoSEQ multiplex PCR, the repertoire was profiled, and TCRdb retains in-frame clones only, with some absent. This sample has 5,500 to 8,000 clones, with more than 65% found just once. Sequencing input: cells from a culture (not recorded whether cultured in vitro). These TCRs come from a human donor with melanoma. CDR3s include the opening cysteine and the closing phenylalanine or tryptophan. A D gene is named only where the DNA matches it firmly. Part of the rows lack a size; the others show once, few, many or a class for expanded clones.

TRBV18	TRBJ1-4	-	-	CASSQQTSTNEKLFF	TGTGCCAGCTCACAACAAACCTCAACTAATGAAAAACTGTTTTTT
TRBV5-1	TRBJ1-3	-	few	CASSLAGDTIYF	TGCGCCAGCAGCTTGGCGGGGGACACCATATATTTT
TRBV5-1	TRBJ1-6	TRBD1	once	CASSFRDRVPGDTSPLHF	TGCGCCAGCAGCTTCCGGGACAGGGTCCCGGGGGACACTTCACCCCTCCACTTT
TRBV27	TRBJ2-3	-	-	CASSSLTLSTDTQYF	TGTGCCAGCAGTTCGTTGACCCTTAGCACAGATACGCAGTATTTT
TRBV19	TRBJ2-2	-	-	CASSRQYATGELFF	TGTGCCAGTAGTAGGCAGTATGCCACCGGGGAGCTGTTTTTT
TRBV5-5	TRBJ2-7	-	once	CASSLGGFGDEQYF	TGTGCCAGCAGCTTGGGGGGGTTTGGGGATGAGCAGTACTTC
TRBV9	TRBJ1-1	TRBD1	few	CASSISYRGSTEAFF	TGTGCCAGCAGCATTAGTTACAGGGGGAGCACTGAAGCTTTCTTT
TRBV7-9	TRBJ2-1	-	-	CASSLDTGNEQFF	TGTGCCAGCAGCTTAGATACGGGAAATGAGCAGTTCTTC
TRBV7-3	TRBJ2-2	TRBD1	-	CASSGYTGAAGELFF	TGTGCCAGCAGCGGATACACAGGGGCGGCCGGGGAGCTGTTTTTT
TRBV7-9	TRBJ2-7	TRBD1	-	CASSLGQGNEQYF	TGTGCCAGCAGCTTAGGACAGGGGAACGAGCAGTACTTC
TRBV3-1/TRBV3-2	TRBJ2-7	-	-	CASSQQNRGGSYEQYF	TGTGCCAGCAGCCAACAAAACAGGGGAGGTAGTTACGAGCAGTACTTC
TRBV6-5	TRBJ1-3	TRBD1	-	CASRDRGLNTIYF	TGTGCCAGCAGGGACAGGGGGCTAAACACCATATATTTT
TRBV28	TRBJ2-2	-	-	CASTHPEGGPGELFF	TGTGCCAGCACTCACCCGGAGGGGGGGCCCGGGGAGCTGTTTTTT
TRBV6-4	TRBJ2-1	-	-	CASSEGPRTGQFF	TGTGCCAGCAGTGAAGGCCCACGAACAGGGCAGTTCTTC
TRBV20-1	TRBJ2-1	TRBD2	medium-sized	CSASRTSGEYNEQFF	TGCAGTGCTAGTAGGACTAGCGGGGAGTACAATGAGCAGTTCTTC
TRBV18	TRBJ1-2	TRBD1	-	CASSPTRDRDYGYTF	TGTGCCAGCTCACCTACGAGGGACAGGGACTATGGCTACACCTTC
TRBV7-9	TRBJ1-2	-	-	CASSHGTLRNYGYTF	TGTGCCAGCAGCCACGGCACTCTGCGGAACTATGGCTACACCTTC
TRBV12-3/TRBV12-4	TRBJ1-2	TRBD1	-	CASSHGTAYGYTF	TGTGCCAGCAGCCACGGGACAGCCTATGGCTACACCTTC
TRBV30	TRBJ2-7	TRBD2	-	CASTSGGRYEQYF	TGTGCCTCGACTAGCGGGGGTCGTTACGAGCAGTACTTC
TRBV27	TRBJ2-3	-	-	CASRPGVGADTQYF	TGTGCCAGTCGACCCGGGGTAGGCGCAGATACGCAGTATTTT